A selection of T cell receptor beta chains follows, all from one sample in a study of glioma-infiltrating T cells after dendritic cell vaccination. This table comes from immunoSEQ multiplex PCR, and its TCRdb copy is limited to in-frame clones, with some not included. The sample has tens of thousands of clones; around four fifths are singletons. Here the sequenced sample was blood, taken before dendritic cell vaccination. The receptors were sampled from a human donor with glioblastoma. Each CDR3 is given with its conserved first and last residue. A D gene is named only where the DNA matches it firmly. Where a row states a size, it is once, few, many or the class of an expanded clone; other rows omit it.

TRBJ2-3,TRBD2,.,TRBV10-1,TGCGCCAGCAGTGAGTCGTTGGTAGCGGGGGATACGCAGTATTTT,CASSESLVAGDTQYF
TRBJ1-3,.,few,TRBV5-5,TGTGCCAGCAGCTTGGGAGGGTCGGGACAAGGCATATATTTT,CASSLGGSGQGIYF
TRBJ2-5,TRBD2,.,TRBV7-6,TGTGCCAGCAGCTTAAGAGCGGGGGGCTCATGGGCGGAGACCCAGTACTTC,CASSLRAGGSWAETQYF
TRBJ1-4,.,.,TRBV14,TGTGCCAGCAGCCAACTTATGGGGGCAAGTGAAAAACTGTTTTTT,CASSQLMGASEKLFF
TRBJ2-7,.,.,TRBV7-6,TGTGCCAGCAGCCCCGCGGGGAGCGAGCAGTACTTC,CASSPAGSEQYF
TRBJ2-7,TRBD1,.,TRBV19,TGTGCCAGTAGTATATCGACAGGGGGCGGGCAGTACTTC,CASSISTGGGQYF
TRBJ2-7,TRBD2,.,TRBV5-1,TGCGCCAGCAGATGGACTAGCAGCTCCTACGAGCAGTACTTC,CASRWTSSSYEQYF
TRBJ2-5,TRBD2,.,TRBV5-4,TGTGCCAGCAGCTGGGCAGCGGGGGGGCGTGGAGGGACCCAGTACTTC,CASSWAAGGRGGTQYF
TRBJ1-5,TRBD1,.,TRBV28,TGTGCCAGCAGTTTAGAGGGGGCTCAGCCCCAGCATTTT,CASSLEGAQPQHF
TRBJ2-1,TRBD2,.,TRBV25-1,TGTGCCAGCCTCACCGGGGTAGCGGGGGGGCTAGGAGAGCAGTTCTTC,CASLTGVAGGLGEQFF
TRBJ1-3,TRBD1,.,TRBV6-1,TGTGCCAGCAGTGAACGTACACGGGACAGGGGCAAATATAACATCTCTGGAAACACCATATATTTT,CASSERTRDRGKYNISGNTIYF
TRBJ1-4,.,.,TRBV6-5,TGTGCCAGCAGCAGGGCTGAGCGGGGTGAAAAACTGTTTTTT,CASSRAERGEKLFF